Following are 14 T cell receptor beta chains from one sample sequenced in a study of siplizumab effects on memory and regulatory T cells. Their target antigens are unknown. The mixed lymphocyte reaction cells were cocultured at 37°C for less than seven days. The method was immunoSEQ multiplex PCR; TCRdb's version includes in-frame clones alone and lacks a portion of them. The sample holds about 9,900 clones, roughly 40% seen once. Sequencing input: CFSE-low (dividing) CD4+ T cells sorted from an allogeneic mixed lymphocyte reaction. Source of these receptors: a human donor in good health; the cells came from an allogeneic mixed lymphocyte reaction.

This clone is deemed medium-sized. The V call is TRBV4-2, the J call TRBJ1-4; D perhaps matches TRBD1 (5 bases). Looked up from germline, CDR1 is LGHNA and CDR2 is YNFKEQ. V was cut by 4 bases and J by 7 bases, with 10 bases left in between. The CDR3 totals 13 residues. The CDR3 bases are TGTGCCAGCAGCCCCCCCGGGGGTGAAAAACTGTTTTTT. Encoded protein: CASSPPGGEKLFF.

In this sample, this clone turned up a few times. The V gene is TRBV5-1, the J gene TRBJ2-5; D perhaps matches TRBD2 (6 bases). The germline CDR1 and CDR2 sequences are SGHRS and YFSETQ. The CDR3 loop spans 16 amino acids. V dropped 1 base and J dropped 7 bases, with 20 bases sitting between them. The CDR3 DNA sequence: TGCGCCAGCAGCTTGTCAGGGCCCGGGGGAATAGTGACCCAGTACTTC. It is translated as CASSLSGPGGIVTQYF.

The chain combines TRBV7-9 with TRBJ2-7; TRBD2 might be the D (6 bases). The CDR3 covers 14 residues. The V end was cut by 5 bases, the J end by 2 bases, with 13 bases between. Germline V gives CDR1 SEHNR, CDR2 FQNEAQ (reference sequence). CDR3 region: CASSPRAGPYEQYF. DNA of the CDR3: TGTGCCAGCAGCCCCCGAGCGGGCCCCTACGAGCAGTACTTC.

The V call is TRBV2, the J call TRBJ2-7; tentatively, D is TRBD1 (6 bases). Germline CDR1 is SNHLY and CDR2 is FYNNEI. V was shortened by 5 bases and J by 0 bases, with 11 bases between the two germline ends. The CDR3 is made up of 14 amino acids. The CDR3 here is CASSYTRGSYEQYF. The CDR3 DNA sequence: TGTGCCAGCAGTTACACCAGGGGCTCCTACGAGCAGTACTTC.

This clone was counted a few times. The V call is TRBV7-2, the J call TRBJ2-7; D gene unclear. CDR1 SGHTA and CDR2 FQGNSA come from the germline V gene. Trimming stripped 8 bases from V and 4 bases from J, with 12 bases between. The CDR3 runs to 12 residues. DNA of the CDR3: TGTGCCAGCGGAACGCAGAATTACGAGCAGTACTTC. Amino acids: CASGTQNYEQYF.

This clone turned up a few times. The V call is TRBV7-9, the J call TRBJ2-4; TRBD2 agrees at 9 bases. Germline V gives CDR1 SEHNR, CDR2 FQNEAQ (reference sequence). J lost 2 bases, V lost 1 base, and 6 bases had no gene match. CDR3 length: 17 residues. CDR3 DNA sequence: TGTGCCAGCAGCTTAGTGGCTAGCGGGATCTCCAAAAACATTCAGTACTTC. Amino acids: CASSLVASGISKNIQYF.

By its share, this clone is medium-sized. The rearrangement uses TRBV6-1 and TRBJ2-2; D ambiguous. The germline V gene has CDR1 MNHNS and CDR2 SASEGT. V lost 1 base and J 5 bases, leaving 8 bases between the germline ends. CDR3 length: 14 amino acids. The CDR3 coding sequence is TGTGCCAGCAGTGAAGTCAGGTCTACCGGGGAGCTGTTTTTT. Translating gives CASSEVRSTGELFF.

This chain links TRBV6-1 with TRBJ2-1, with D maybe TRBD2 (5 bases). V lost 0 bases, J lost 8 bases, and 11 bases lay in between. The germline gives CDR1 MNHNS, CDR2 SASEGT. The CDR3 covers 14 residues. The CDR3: CASSEAGREDEQFF. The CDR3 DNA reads TGTGCCAGCAGTGAAGCAGGACGGGAAGATGAGCAGTTCTTC.

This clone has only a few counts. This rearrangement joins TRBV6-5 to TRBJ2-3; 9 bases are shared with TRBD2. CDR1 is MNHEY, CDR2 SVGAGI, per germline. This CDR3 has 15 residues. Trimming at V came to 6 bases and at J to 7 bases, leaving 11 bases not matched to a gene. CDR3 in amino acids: CASSPGLAIRNTQYF. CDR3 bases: TGTGCCAGCAGCCCCGGACTAGCGATAAGGAATACGCAGTATTTT.

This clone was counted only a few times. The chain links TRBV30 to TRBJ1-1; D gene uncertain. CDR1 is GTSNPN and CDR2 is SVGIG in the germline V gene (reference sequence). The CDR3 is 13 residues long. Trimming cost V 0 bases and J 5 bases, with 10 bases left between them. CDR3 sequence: CAWSVRSGTEAFF. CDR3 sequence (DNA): TGTGCCTGGAGTGTAAGGTCTGGGACTGAAGCTTTCTTT.

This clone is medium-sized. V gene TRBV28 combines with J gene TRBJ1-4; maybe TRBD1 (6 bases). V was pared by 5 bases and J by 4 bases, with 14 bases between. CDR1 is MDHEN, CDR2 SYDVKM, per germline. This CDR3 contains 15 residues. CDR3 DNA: TGTGCCAGCAGTCAACCGGACAGCTTTAATGAAAAACTGTTTTTT. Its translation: CASSQPDSFNEKLFF.

The CDR3 reads CASSLMGGSFDEQYF. The CDR3 DNA follows: TGTGCCAGCAGCTTAATGGGCGGGAGTTTCGACGAGCAGTACTTC. The V and J genes are TRBV7-2 and TRBJ2-7; TRBD2 matches 7 bases. This CDR3 comprises 15 residues. V lost 2 bases to trimming and J lost 5 bases; unmatched junction nucleotides: 9. Germline V gene sequence: CDR1 SGHTA, CDR2 FQGNSA. Combining the CDR3 with reference TRBV7-2 and TRBJ2-7 gives the whole variable domain GAGVSQSPSNKVTEKGKDVELRCDPISGHTALYWYRQSLGQGLEFLIYFQGNSAPDKSGLPSDRFSAERTGGSVSTLTIQRTQQEDSAVYLCASSLMGGSFDEQYFGPGTRLTVT.

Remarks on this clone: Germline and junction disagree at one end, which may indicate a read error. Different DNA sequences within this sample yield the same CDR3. The CDR3 bases are TGTGCTAGCAGCTTAGATTGGTTTGATACGCAGTATTTT. As protein: CASSLDWFDTQYF. V is TRBV7-9 and J is TRBJ2-3; the D is unclear. The CDR3 contains 13 residues. Germline-derived CDR1 and CDR2 are SEHNR and FQNEAQ (reference sequence).

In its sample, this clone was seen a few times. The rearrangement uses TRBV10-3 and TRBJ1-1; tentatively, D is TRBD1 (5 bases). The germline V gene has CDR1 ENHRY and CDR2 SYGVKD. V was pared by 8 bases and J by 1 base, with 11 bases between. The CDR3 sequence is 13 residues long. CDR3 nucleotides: TGTGCCATCGCGTGGGGGGGGAACACTGAAGCTTTCTTT. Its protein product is CAIAWGGNTEAFF.